In this sample, the clone carrying this T cell receptor (beta chain) turned up many times. Time point: sample taken at primary tumor resection. TCRs were sequenced from unsorted whole RNA of tumor, nontumor lung or PBMC. The record originates from a study of spatial heterogeneity in lung cancer. Via MiXCR, TCRdb re-called the 5' RACE reads, giving one row per CDR3 protein. Of approximately 40,000 distinct CDR3 sequences in the sample, 6.5% to 8.5% were seen once. The sequence came from a female donor with early-stage non-small cell lung cancer. Material: PBMCs, obtained at surgery.

The CDR3 DNA follows: TGTGCCATTGCGCGGGGGGGCCAAGGCGGAGAGACCCAGTACTTC. This gives the protein CAIARGGQGGETQYF. The rearrangement uses TRBV10-3 and TRBJ2-5; 9 nucleotides match TRBD2. CDR1 is ENHRY, CDR2 SYGVKD, per germline. The CDR3 consists of 15 residues. The ends lost 9 bases at V and 4 bases at J; junction bases unmatched: 12.